The 3 T cell receptor beta chains below all came from one sample that was sequenced in a study of brain T cells in children with intractable seizures listed by TCRdb under 2021. Receptor amplification or capture employed the immunoSEQ multiplex PCR assay. As stored in TCRdb, this immuneACCESS dataset retains in-frame rearrangements with V and J assigned. A fraction of the clones does not appear; measured against another copy, unresolved V genes explain less than half of the discrepancy, and the remainder lacks a known reason. The sample has 88,000 or so clones on record, under 95% of them singletons. Roughly 25% of the sample is held by the ten biggest clonotypes. Taken with the paper, the label for time point translates to: resected brain tissue, or blood drawn just prior to surgery. The sequences come from peripheral blood, collected at surgery. The receptors originated from a girl aged 2 to 9 with Rasmussen encephalitis and intractable seizures.

V and J are TRBV3-1 (or the pseudogene TRBV3-2) and TRBJ2-7, with 9 bases aligning to TRBD1. CDR3 length equals 14 residues. V lost 1 base, J lost 5 bases, and 3 bases stayed unmatched. The germline CDR1 and CDR2 sequences are LGHDT and YNNKEL (reference sequence). The CDR3, as DNA: TGTGCCAGCAGCCAAGCGGGACAGGGTCACGAGCAGTACTTC. Its translation is CASSQAGQGHEQYF.

The chain joins TRBV5-6 to TRBJ1-2; D is unclear. Germline CDR1 SGHDT, CDR2 YYEEEE. The CDR3 contains 13 residues. The V and J ends lost 1 base and 4 bases respectively, with 8 bases between them. CDR3 bases: TGTGCCAGCAGCTTGTCAGGCGGCTATGGCTACACCTTC. This translates into CASSLSGGYGYTF. The full variable domain, rest sourced from reference TRBV5-6 and TRBJ1-2, is DAGVTQSPTHLIKTRGQQVTLRCSPKSGHDTVSWYQQALGQGPQFIFQYYEEEERQRGNFPDRFSGHQFPNYSSELNVNALLLGDSALYLCASSLSGGYGYTFGSGTRLTVV.

The CDR3 DNA reads TGCGCCAGCAGCCAAACCCGGGGGGGCCGCACTGAAGCTTTCTTT. Translation gives CASSQTRGGRTEAFF. J is TRBJ1-1 and V is TRBV4-1, with D possibly matching TRBD1 (6 bases). V shed 2 bases and J shed 4 bases, with 14 bases lying between them. CDR3 length: 15 amino acids. The germline gives CDR1 MGHRA, CDR2 YSYEKL.